The 21 T cell receptor beta chains listed next were all sequenced from one sample in a study of shared clonotypes between healthy human individuals. Generated by immunoSEQ multiplex PCR, the TCRdb table keeps only in-frame clones and is missing some. Seen here are about 230,000 clones, just over 65% observed once, and the top ten hold more than 9.5%. The sequencing input was memory CD4+ T cells sorted from blood. Stated subset: CD45RA-negative fraction. These receptors were obtained from a man younger than 40 in good health.

The V gene is TRBV11-2, the J gene TRBJ2-1, with TRBD2 matching over 8 bases. Germline values: CDR1 SGHAT, CDR2 FQNNGV. The CDR3 has 16 amino acids. V was pared by 3 bases and J by 4 bases, with 8 bases of the junction left unmatched. This CDR3 is CASSLGTGGPYNEQFF. For the CDR3, the DNA is TGTGCCAGCAGCTTGGGGACGGGAGGGCCTTACAATGAGCAGTTCTTC.

The V and J genes are TRBV5-1 and TRBJ2-3; TRBD2 matches at 15 bases. V lost 4 bases to trimming and J lost 6 bases; unmatched junction nucleotides: 9. Germline V lookup: CDR1 SGHRS, CDR2 YFSETQ. The CDR3 length is 17 residues. The CDR3: CASSPGLAGGIADTQYF. The CDR3, as DNA: TGCGCCAGCAGCCCGGGACTAGCGGGGGGTATAGCGGATACGCAGTATTTT.

CDR3 DNA: TGTGCCAGCAGTCCTTCTAGCGGCACAGATACGCAGTATTTT. Translating gives CASSPSSGTDTQYF. The chain links TRBV5-4 to TRBJ2-3, with D possibly TRBD2 on 6 matching bases. The CDR3 totals 14 residues. Germline V gives CDR1 SGHNT, CDR2 YYREEE (reference sequence). V was clipped by 5 bases and J by 1 base, with 11 bases between them.

Regarding this clone: An end of the junction differs from the germline gene, which may be a read error. The rearrangement joins TRBV27 to TRBJ1-5; 10 bases map to TRBD1. Germline values: CDR1 MNHEY, CDR2 SMNVEV (reference sequence). The CDR3 covers 17 residues. The CDR3 nucleotides read TGTGCCAGCAATTTATCTGGGACAGGGGCATTTGGTCAGCCCCAGCATTTT. Its protein is CASNLSGTGAFGQPQHF.

The V and J genes are TRBV18 and TRBJ2-5, with D perhaps being TRBD1 or TRBD2 (6 bases each). Germline lookup yields CDR1 KGHSH and CDR2 LQKENI. The CDR3 consists of 14 residues. V lost 0 bases and J 5 bases, leaving 10 bases between the germline ends. CDR3 in DNA: TGTGCCAGCTCACCACCTGAGGGGGGTGAGACCCAGTACTTC. This codes for CASSPPEGGETQYF. The variable domain in full, completed from reference TRBV18 and TRBJ2-5, reads NAGVMQNPRHLVRRRGQEARLRCSPMKGHSHVYWYRQLPEEGLKFMVYLQKENIIDESGMPKERFSAEFPKEGPSILRIQQVVRGDSAAYFCASSPPEGGETQYFGPGTRLLVL.

V and J are TRBV2 and TRBJ2-2, with D unclear. Deletions cut 5 bases from V and 5 bases from J, with 9 bases between. From germline, CDR1 is SNHLY and CDR2 FYNNEI. CDR3 length: 13 residues. In DNA, the CDR3 is TGTGCCAGCAGTCCCGAACGAACCGGGGAGCTGTTTTTT. Amino acids: CASSPERTGELFF.

The chain recombines TRBV29-1 with TRBJ1-4, with 9 bases matching TRBD1. Trimming took 5 bases from V and 6 from J; bases not matched to a gene: 7. The CDR3 runs to 14 residues. Per germline, CDR1 SQVTM and CDR2 ANQGSEA. The DNA of the CDR3 is TGCAGCGTTTACCAGGGACAGGGTTATGAAAAACTGTTTTTT. As protein: CSVYQGQGYEKLFF.

The CDR3, as DNA: TGTGCCAGCAGGCCGGACAGCCAAGAGACCCAGTACTTC. As protein: CASRPDSQETQYF. The J gene is TRBJ2-5, the V gene TRBV2; the D gene is possibly TRBD1 (6 bases). V was trimmed by 6 bases and J by 1 base, leaving 9 bases between them. The CDR3 runs 13 residues. Germline CDR1 reads SNHLY; CDR2 reads FYNNEI.

V gene TRBV13 combines with J gene TRBJ2-1, with D tentatively TRBD1 (5 bases). CDR1 is PRHDT, CDR2 FYEKMQ, per germline (reference sequence). The CDR3 extends over 14 amino acids. Trimming removed 5 bases at V and 7 bases at J, with 15 bases between. The CDR3 sequence: CASSPTPRQNEQFF. The CDR3 bases are TGTGCCAGCAGCCCCACACCGCGACAGAATGAGCAGTTCTTC.

The chain recombines TRBV14 with TRBJ2-2, with D tentatively TRBD2 (5 bases). Looked up from germline, CDR1 is SGHDN and CDR2 is FVKESK. This CDR3 is 15 amino acids long. V gave up 2 bases and J gave up 4 bases, with 11 bases separating them. CDR3 amino acids: CASSQLASPTGELFF. CDR3 DNA: TGTGCCAGCAGCCAATTGGCTAGCCCCACCGGGGAGCTGTTTTTT.

Concerning this clone itself: The identical CDR3 is also encoded by other nucleotide sequences in the sample. This chain connects TRBV5-5 to TRBJ2-5, with 9 bases matching TRBD1. The J segment lost 3 bases and the V segment lost 3 bases, leaving 3 bases of the junction unmatched. Germline V CDR1 and CDR2: SGHKS, YYEKEE (reference sequence). The CDR3 spans 14 residues. The CDR3 is CASSSRTGEETQYF. In DNA form, the CDR3 reads TGTGCCAGCAGCTCCAGGACAGGGGAAGAGACCCAGTACTTC.

The chain carries TRBV5-4 and TRBJ2-1; D might be TRBD2 (6 bases). This CDR3 is built from 16 residues. The V end was cut by 3 bases, the J end by 3 bases, with 16 bases between. CDR1 SGHNT and CDR2 YYREEE come from the germline V gene (reference sequence). The CDR3 coding sequence is TGTGCCAGCAGCTCCCGGGACTCGAGCGGCTACAATGAGCAGTTCTTC. This sequence encodes CASSSRDSSGYNEQFF.

The chain has TRBV19 and TRBJ2-1, with a weak D call TRBD2 (5 bases). The CDR3 totals 15 residues. Per germline, CDR1 LNHDA and CDR2 SQIVND (reference sequence). V lost 7 bases to trimming and J lost 8 bases, with 21 bases between them. In DNA, the CDR3 is TGTGCCAGTACCCCGGGGTCGTGGGCTGGCGATGAGCAGTTCTTC. This translates into CASTPGSWAGDEQFF.

The chain joins TRBV28 to TRBJ2-1, with 12 bases lining up with TRBD2. CDR1 and CDR2 from the germline V gene are MDHEN and SYDVKM. The CDR3 is 15 amino acids. The ends lost 6 bases at V and 9 bases at J; junction bases unmatched: 9. The CDR3 region has the DNA TGTGCCAGCAGCCTACTAGCGGGAGGCTTGAGTGAGCAGTTCTTC. As protein: CASSLLAGGLSEQFF.

This chain connects TRBV4-1 to TRBJ1-2; TRBD1 aligns across 10 bases. Germline CDR1 reads MGHRA; CDR2 reads YSYEKL. J lost 4 bases, V lost 1 base, and 0 bases had no gene match. The CDR3 runs to 14 residues. The CDR3, as DNA: TGCGCCAGCAGCCAAGGGGACAGGGGCTATGGCTACACCTTC. It is translated as CASSQGDRGYGYTF.

This rearrangement joins TRBV5-1 to TRBJ2-1; D may be TRBD1 or TRBD2 (5 bases each). V shed 3 bases and J shed 8 bases, with 15 bases lying between them. Germline V CDR1 and CDR2: SGHRS, YFSETQ. The CDR3 sequence is 14 residues long. The CDR3 region has the DNA TGCGCCAGCAGCTCAGGTCGGGACGCGCATGAGCAGTTCTTC. Protein sequence: CASSSGRDAHEQFF.

The chain employs TRBV7-8 and TRBJ2-5; no clear D. With the DNA end fitting TRBJ2-7 better, the J assignment may be wrong. Germline V gene sequence: CDR1 SGHVS, CDR2 FQNEAQ. The CDR3 loop spans 12 amino acids. CDR3 sequence (DNA): TGTGCCAGCAGCCTGAACCTCTACGAGCAGTACTTC. It encodes CASSLNLYEQYF.

The chain is built from TRBV5-1 and TRBJ1-1; 9 bases agree with TRBD1. Losses at the gene ends were 4 bases for V and 2 bases for J; bases not matched to a gene: 12. The CDR3 extends over 17 amino acids. Germline CDR1 reads SGHRS; CDR2 reads YFSETQ. CDR3: CASSLYQQGASNTEAFF. The CDR3 DNA is TGCGCCAGCAGCCTTTACCAACAGGGGGCGAGTAACACTGAAGCTTTCTTT.

This chain links TRBV6-1 with TRBJ1-2; perhaps TRBD1 as D (5 bases). Per germline, CDR1 MNHNS and CDR2 SASEGT. CDR3 size: 12 residues. The ends were cut back, 6 bases at V and 6 bases at J, with 11 bases in the middle. The chain's CDR3 is CASSPTVHGYTF. Written as DNA, the CDR3 is TGTGCCAGCAGCCCGACAGTCCATGGCTACACCTTC.

The chain employs TRBV7-9 and TRBJ1-2, with 9 nucleotides matching TRBD1. Germline V gene lookup returns CDR1 SEHNR and CDR2 FQNEAQ (reference sequence). The CDR3 is 14 residues long. Losses at the gene ends were 3 bases for V and 4 bases for J; bases not matched to a gene: 3. The CDR3 region is CASSLGQGGYGYTF. DNA for the CDR3: TGTGCCAGCAGCTTGGGACAGGGAGGCTATGGCTACACCTTC.

This clone was seen a few times. The gene calls are TRBV7-6 and TRBJ2-1; weak D call: TRBD1 (6 bases). This CDR3 comprises 14 residues. Trimming took 5 bases from V and 5 from J, leaving 13 bases between them. The V gene's germline CDR1 is SGHVS and CDR2 FNYEAQ. CDR3 DNA sequence: TGTGCCAGCAGCCCCCGGGACAACGACAATGAGCAGTTCTTC. It is translated as CASSPRDNDNEQFF.